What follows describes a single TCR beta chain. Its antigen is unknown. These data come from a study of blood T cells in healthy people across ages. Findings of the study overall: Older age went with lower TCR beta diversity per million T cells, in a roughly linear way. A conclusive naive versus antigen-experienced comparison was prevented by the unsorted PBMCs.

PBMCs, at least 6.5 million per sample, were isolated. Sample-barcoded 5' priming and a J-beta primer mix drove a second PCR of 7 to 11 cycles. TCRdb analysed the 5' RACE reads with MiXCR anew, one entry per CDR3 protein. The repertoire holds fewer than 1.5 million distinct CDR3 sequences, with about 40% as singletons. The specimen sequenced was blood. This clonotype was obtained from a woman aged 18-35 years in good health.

The CDR3 DNA is TGCAGTGCCACCACGACAGACACTAACTATGGCTACACCTTC. Translating it yields CSATTTDTNYGYTF. V and J are TRBV20-1 and TRBJ1-2; TRBD1 might be the D (5 bases). The CDR3 consists of 14 residues. Germline V gene sequence: CDR1 DFQATT, CDR2 SNEGSKA (reference sequence). Trimming left V 6 bases short and J 0 bases short, with 14 bases between.